This TCR beta chain was sequenced for a study of T cells after yellow fever vaccination. Comment on this clonotype: Its target is not known.

General study findings and limits: Any FACS-sorted repertoire could hold abundant clonotypes that contaminate it from the bulk population.

Germline assignment: CDR1 MNHEY and CDR2 SVGAGI. There are 14 residues in the CDR3. The junction had 2 bases not matched to a gene; V was cut back by 6 bases and J by 0 bases. Generation of TCR cDNA used 5'RACE template switching (which added a universal primer site and UMIs). A single record per CDR3 protein comes from TCRdb applying MiXCR to the 5' RACE reads. The sample comprises about 320,000 distinct CDR3 sequences, 9.5% to 15% of which are singletons, and 2.5% to 3.5% rests with the top ten. The clonotype comes from a young man who received the YFV17D yellow fever vaccine. The rearrangement uses TRBV6-5 and TRBJ2-3, with TRBD1 matching 8 bases. The material sequenced was CD4+ T cells sorted from PBMCs, taken 15 days after the yellow fever booster vaccination. The CDR3 coding sequence is TGTGCCAGCAGGAGACAGGGGAGCACAGATACGCAGTATTTT. Translation gives CASRRQGSTDTQYF.